Listed below are T cell receptor beta chains from one sample, sequenced in a study of cytomegalovirus exposure and HLA in healthy donors. TCRdb's copy holds only in-frame clones and misses some; the assay was immunoSEQ multiplex PCR. The repertoire holds tens of thousands of clones, with approximately 96% as singletons. The sequenced sample consisted of PBMCs. These receptor sequences come from a man younger than 35 in good health and CMV-seropositive. CDR3s include the opening cysteine and the closing phenylalanine or tryptophan. The order of the fields is J gene, V gene, clone size, D gene, CDR3 protein, CDR3 DNA. The D gene is left open where the match is weak. Not every row has a clone size; where given, it reads once, few, many or a size class.

J: TRBJ2-7
V: TRBV28
size: .
D: .
CDR3: CASTPWGDSYEQYF
DNA: TGTGCCAGCACCCCCTGGGGGGATTCCTACGAGCAGTACTTC

J: TRBJ1-4
V: TRBV30
size: .
D: .
CDR3: CAWTEGRSGKLFF
DNA: TGTGCCTGGACCGAGGGTAGATCCGGAAAACTGTTTTTT

J: TRBJ2-7
V: TRBV28
size: .
D: TRBD2
CDR3: CAIATPPGLAGASYEQYF
DNA: TGTGCCATAGCAACCCCCCCGGGACTAGCGGGAGCCTCCTACGAGCAGTACTTC

J: TRBJ2-1
V: TRBV19
size: .
D: TRBD2
CDR3: CASSLHPSQAGGEQFF
DNA: TGTGCCAGTAGTCTCCATCCGAGCCAGGCGGGGGGGGAGCAGTTCTTC

J: TRBJ1-4
V: TRBV29-1
size: .
D: .
CDR3: CSASGGHNEKLFF
DNA: TGCAGCGCCTCGGGGGGCCATAATGAAAAACTGTTTTTT

J: TRBJ2-5
V: TRBV9
size: once
D: .
CDR3: CASSVDQGRQETQYF
DNA: TGTGCCAGCAGCGTAGATCAGGGCAGACAAGAGACCCAGTACTTC

J: TRBJ2-3
V: TRBV9
size: once
D: TRBD2
CDR3: CASSVGTSGSTDTQYF
DNA: TGTGCCAGCAGCGTAGGAACTAGCGGGAGCACAGATACGCAGTATTTT

J: TRBJ2-7
V: TRBV5-5
size: once
D: .
CDR3: CASSKSGFPYEQYF
DNA: TGTGCCAGCAGCAAATCAGGGTTCCCCTACGAGCAGTACTTC

J: TRBJ2-1
V: TRBV29-1
size: once
D: .
CDR3: CSVALDRDMFF
DNA: TGCAGCGTTGCCTTAGATAGAGATATGTTCTTC

J: TRBJ2-1
V: TRBV2
size: .
D: .
CDR3: CASSELQVNEQFF
DNA: TGTGCCAGCAGTGAACTCCAGGTCAATGAGCAGTTCTTC